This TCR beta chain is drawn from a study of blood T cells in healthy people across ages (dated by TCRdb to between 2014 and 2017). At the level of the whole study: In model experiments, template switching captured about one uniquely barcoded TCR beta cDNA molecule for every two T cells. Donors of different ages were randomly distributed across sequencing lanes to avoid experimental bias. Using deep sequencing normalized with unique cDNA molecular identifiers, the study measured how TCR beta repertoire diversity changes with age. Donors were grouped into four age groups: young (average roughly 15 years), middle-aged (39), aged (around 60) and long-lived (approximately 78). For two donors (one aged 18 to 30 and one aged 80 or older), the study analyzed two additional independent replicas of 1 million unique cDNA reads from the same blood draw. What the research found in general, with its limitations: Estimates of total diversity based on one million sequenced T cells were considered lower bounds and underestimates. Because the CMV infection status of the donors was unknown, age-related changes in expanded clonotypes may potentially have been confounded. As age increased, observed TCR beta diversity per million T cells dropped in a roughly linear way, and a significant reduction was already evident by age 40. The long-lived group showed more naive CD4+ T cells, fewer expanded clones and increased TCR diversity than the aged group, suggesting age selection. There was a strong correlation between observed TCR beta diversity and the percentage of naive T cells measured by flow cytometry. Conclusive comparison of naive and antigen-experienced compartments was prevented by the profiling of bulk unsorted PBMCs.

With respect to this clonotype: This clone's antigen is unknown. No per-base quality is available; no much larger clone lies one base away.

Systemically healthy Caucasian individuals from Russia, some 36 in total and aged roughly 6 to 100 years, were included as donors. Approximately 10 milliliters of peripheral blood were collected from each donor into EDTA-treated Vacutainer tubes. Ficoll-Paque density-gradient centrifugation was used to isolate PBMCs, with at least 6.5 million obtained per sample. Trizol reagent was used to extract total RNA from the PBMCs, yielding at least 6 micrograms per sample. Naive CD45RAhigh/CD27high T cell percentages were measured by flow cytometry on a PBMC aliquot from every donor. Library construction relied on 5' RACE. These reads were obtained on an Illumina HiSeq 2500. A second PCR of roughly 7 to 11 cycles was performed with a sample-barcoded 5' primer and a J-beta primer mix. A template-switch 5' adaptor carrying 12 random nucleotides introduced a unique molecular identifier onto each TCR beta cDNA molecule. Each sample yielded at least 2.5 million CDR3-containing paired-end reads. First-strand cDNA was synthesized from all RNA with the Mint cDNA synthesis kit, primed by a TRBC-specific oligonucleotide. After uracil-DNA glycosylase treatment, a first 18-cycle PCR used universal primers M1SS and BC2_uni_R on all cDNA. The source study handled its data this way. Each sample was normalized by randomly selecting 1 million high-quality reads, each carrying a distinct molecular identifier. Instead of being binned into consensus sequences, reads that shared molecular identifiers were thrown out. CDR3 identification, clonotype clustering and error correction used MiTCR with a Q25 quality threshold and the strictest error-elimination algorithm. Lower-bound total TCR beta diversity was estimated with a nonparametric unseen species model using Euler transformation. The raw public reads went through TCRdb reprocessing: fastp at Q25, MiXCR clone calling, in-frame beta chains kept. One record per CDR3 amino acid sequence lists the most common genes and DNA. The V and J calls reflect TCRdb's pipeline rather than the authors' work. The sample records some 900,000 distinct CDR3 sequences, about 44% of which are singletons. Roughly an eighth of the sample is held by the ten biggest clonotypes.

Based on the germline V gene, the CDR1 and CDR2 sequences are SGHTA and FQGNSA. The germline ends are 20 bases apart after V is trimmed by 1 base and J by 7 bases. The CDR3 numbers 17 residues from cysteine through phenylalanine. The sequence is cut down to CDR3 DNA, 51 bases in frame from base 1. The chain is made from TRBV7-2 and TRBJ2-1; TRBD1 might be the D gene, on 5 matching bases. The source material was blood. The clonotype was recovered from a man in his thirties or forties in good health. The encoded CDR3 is CASSLEGDSEPNNEQFF. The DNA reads TGTGCCAGCAGCTTAGAGGGTGACAGCGAACCAAATAATGAGCAGTTCTTC.